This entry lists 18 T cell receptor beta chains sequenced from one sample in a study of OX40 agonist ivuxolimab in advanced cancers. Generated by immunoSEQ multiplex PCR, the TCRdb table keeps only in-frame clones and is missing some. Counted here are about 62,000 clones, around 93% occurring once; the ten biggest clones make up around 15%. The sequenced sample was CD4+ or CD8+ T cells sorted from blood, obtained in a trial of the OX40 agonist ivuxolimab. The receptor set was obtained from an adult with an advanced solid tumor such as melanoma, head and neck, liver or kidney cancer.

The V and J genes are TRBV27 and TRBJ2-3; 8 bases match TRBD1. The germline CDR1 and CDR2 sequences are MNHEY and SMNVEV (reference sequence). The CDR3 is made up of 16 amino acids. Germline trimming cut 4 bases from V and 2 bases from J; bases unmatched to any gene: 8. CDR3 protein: CASSSHRDRYTDTQYF. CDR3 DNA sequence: TGTGCCAGCAGTTCCCACCGGGACAGGTACACAGATACGCAGTATTTT.

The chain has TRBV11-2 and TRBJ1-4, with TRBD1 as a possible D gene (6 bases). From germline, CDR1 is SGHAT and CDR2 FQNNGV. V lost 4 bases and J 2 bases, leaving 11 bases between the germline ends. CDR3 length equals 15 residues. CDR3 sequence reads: CASSSETGTNEKLFF. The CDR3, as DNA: TGTGCCAGCAGCTCCGAGACAGGCACTAATGAAAAACTGTTTTTT.

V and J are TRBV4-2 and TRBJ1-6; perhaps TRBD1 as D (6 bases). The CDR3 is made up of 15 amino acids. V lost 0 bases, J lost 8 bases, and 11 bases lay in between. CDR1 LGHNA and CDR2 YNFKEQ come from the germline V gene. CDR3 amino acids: CASSQDGTHDSPLHF. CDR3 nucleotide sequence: TGTGCCAGCAGCCAAGACGGGACACATGATTCACCCCTCCACTTT.

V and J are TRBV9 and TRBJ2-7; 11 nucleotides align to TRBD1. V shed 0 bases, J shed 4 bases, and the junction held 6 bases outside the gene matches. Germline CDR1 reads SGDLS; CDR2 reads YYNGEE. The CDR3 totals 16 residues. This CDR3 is CASSVAAGTGGYEQYF. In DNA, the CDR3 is TGTGCCAGCAGCGTAGCCGCCGGGACAGGGGGTTACGAGCAGTACTTC. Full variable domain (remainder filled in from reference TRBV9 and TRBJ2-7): DSGVTQTPKHLITATGQRVTLRCSPRSGDLSVYWYQQSLDQGLQFLIQYYNGEERAKGNILERFSAQQFPDLHSELNLSSLELGDSALYFCASSVAAGTGGYEQYFGPGTRLTVT.

CDR3 nucleotides: TGTGCCAGCAGTGATACAGGGGTGGATACGCAGTATTTT. Amino acid sequence: CASSDTGVDTQYF. This chain joins TRBV6-1 and TRBJ2-3, with 7 nucleotides matching TRBD1. V lost 3 bases and J lost 6; bases outside the gene matches: 3. This CDR3 region has 13 residues. Germline V gene lookup returns CDR1 MNHNS and CDR2 SASEGT.

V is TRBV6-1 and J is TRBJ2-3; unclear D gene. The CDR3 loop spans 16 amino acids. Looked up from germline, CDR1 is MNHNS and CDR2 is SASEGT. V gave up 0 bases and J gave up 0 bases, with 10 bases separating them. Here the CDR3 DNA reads TGTGCCAGCAGTGAAGCGCCAGGAGCTAGCACAGATACGCAGTATTTT. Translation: CASSEAPGASTDTQYF.

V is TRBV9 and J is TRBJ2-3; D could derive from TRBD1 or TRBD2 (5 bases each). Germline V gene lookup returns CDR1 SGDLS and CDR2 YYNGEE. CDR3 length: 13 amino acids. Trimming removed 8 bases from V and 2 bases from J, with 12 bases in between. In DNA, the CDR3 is TGTGCCAGTCGGGACGCCTACACAGATACGCAGTATTTT. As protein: CASRDAYTDTQYF.

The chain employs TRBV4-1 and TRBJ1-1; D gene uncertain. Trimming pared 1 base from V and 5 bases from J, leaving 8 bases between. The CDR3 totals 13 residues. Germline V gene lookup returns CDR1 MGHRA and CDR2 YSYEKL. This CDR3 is CASSQGEWTEAFF. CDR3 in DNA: TGCGCCAGCAGCCAAGGGGAGTGGACTGAAGCTTTCTTT.

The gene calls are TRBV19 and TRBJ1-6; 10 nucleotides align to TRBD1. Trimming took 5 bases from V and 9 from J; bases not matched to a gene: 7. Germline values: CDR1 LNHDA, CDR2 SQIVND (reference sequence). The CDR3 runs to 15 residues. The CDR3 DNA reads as TGTGCCAGTAGTCCCTCCGGGACAGGGGCTTCACCCCTCCACTTT. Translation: CASSPSGTGASPLHF.

CDR3: CASSQDSSGTISYEQYF. In DNA, the CDR3 is TGTGCCAGCAGCCAAGATTCTAGCGGGACCATATCCTACGAGCAGTACTTC. The chain has TRBV4-2 and TRBJ2-7; 9 nucleotides line up with TRBD2. V shed 0 bases, J shed 1 base, and the junction held 7 bases outside the gene matches. This CDR3 comprises 17 residues. Per germline, CDR1 LGHNA and CDR2 YNFKEQ.

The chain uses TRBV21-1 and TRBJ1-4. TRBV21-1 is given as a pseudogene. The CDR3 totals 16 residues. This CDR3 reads CASSKTRGVANEKLFF. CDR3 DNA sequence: TGTGCCAGCAGCAAAACACGGGGGGTAGCTAATGAAAAACTGTTTTTT.

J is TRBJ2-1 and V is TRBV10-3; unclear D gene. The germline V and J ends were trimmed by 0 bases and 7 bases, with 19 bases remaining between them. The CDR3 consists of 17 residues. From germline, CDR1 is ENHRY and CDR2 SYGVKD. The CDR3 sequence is CAISESMSRSPHNEQFF. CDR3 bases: TGTGCCATCAGTGAGTCGATGTCCCGGAGCCCTCATAATGAGCAGTTCTTC.

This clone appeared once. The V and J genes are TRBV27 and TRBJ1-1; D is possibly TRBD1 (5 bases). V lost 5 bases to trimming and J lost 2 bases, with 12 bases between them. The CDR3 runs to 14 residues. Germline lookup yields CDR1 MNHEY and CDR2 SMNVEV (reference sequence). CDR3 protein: CASSPAGANTEAFF. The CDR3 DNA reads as TGTGCCAGCAGTCCCGCCGGGGCCAACACTGAAGCTTTCTTT.

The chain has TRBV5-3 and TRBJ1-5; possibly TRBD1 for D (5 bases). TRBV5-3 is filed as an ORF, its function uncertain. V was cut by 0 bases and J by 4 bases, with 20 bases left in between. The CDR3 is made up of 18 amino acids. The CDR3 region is CARSLALGAGGLNQPQHF. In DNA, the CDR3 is TGTGCCAGAAGCTTGGCATTAGGGGCAGGAGGCCTTAATCAGCCCCAGCATTTT.

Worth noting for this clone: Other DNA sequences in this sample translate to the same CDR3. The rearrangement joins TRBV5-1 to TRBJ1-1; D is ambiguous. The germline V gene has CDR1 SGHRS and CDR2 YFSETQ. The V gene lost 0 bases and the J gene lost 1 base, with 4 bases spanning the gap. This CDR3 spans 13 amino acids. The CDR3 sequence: CASSLDRNTEAFF. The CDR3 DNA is TGCGCCAGCAGCTTGGACAGGAACACTGAAGCTTTCTTT.

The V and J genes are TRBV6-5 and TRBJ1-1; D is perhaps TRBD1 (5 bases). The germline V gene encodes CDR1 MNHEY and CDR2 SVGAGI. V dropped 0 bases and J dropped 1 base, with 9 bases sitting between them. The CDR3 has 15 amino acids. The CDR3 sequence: CASSYSITGNTEAFF. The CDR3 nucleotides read TGTGCCAGCAGTTACTCGATCACAGGGAACACTGAAGCTTTCTTT.

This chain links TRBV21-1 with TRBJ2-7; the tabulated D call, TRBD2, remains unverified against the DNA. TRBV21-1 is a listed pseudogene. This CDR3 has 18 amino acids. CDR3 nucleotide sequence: TGTGCCAGCAGCAATAAAGGTGGGGGAGGGCCAAAATTCTACGAGCAGTACTTC. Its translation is CASSNKGGGGPKFYEQYF.

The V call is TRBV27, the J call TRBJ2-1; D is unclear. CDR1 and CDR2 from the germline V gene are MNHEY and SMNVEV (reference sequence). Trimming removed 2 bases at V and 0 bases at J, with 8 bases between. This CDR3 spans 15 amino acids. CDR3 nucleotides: TGTGCCAGCAGTTTACCGGGTAGCTCCTACAATGAGCAGTTCTTC. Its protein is CASSLPGSSYNEQFF.